This T cell receptor beta chain was found in a study of blood T cell repertoires in COVID-19. Study in general: The samples span acute and convalescent COVID-19 from the United States, Italy and Spain. Nucleic acid was either cDNA or gDNA, and it came from T cells, B-cell-depleted T cells, or PBMCs.

The CDR3 is 11 residues long. V shed 7 bases and J shed 10 bases, with 15 bases lying between them. Germline loops: CDR1 DFQATT, CDR2 SNEGSKA (reference sequence). Methods used by the authors: Cell counts per sample came from amplifying reference gene primers. Clones were sequenced by immunoSEQ multiplex PCR, and TCRdb holds only the in-frame ones, with some missing. Clone size and the V and J calls come from that table; the DNA yielded D and trimming. The sample has about 85,000 clones; roughly 89% are singletons. V is TRBV20-1 and J is TRBJ2-3; possible D gene TRBD1, 5 bases. Sequencing was done on a sample of peripheral blood. The clonotype comes from a man between 60 and 75 years old with acute or convalescent COVID-19. The DNA for the CDR3 is TGCAGTGTTACTAATAGCAGGGCGCAGTATTTT. Translated, it gives CSVTNSRAQYF.